This T cell receptor beta chain appears in the sequencing data of a study of memory CD4+ T cells and cytomegalovirus serostatus. About the research overall: Healthy Belgian adult donors included under ten CMV-positive and some 24 CMV-negative people. Whole-study findings and limits: The CMV-associated TCR signature appears largely within the CD4+ memory repertoire.

The sort gate was single viable CD3+CD4+CD8-CD45RO+ cells for memory CD4+ T cells. Donors' CMV status reflects serum IgG against pp150, pp28, p38, p52. This clone was detected only once. What it binds is not known. Clones were read by immunoSEQ multiplex PCR, and TCRdb kept only the in-frame ones, dropping some. The data hold about 61,000 clones, with 82% observed a single time. This CDR3 is 13 amino acids long. V lost 6 bases and J lost 2; bases outside the gene matches: 3. The germline V gene has CDR1 SGHAT and CDR2 FQNNGV. The V call is TRBV11-2, the J call TRBJ1-2, with 7 bases lining up with TRBD1. Sequences were obtained from memory CD4+ T cells from blood. This clonotype originated in an adult in good health and CMV-seronegative. CDR3 DNA sequence: TGTGCCAGCAGTTGGGACAGAAACTATGGCTACACCTTC. This translates into CASSWDRNYGYTF.